This TCR beta chain stems from a study of shared clonotypes between healthy human individuals. A note on this clone: Its antigen is as yet unknown.

General study findings and limits: Shared clonotypes across all four donors exceeded non-shared ones in generation probability. Across a handful of donors, naive CD4 shared around 5.3%, naive CD8 approximately 3.5%, memory CD4 roughly 2.2%, memory CD8 over 0.3%. Estimated richness values were generally larger in naive subsets than in memory subsets.

Healthy adults negative for HIV, lacking recent acute infections or vaccinations, served as donors. The table came from immunoSEQ multiplex PCR; TCRdb's copy has only in-frame clones and leaves some out. The sample lists some 500,000 clones, around 96% seen once, with about 0.06% in the top ten. The CDR3 contains 15 residues. The germline gives CDR1 LNHDA, CDR2 SQIVND (reference sequence). Unmatched junction bases numbered 9, after V lost 4 bases and J lost 4 bases. The chain links TRBV19 to TRBJ2-7, with 8 bases that match TRBD2. The sample was naive CD4+ T cells sorted from blood. Subset given: CD45RA+ positively selected. This clonotype was obtained from a woman in her twenties or thirties in good health. CDR3 bases: TGTGCCAGTAGTACCCACTCTAGCGGGCGGTACGAGCAGTACTTC. Its protein product is CASSTHSSGRYEQYF.